The present entry profiles one T cell receptor (beta chain) with its context. This clone was found once. Its binding antigen is unknown. No base quality information exists; no much larger clone differs at one position. This sample stems from a study of shared clonotypes between healthy human individuals (dated by TCRdb to the early 2020s). Regarding the complete study: The cohort included a few men and a couple of women between 18 and 49 years of age. Different laboratories and diverse techniques were used to prepare libraries and sequence TCR repertoires, to increase sequencing depth and limit assay-specific biases. Each donor's leukapheresis produced roughly between roughly 0.85 and 10 billion PBMCs. To estimate repertoire size and how much clonotypes are shared between individuals, the study performed deep sequencing of blood TCR repertoires from a handful of healthy adults. For each donor, CD4 naive and CD4 memory were each given three plates, CD8 naive was given two plates, and CD8 memory was given one plate. The paper as a whole reports these results and caveats: Rarefaction of sorted-subset datasets indicated incomplete sequencing despite the large sequencing depth. Based on pairwise subsampling, the degree of clonotype sharing among donors was expected to be affected by sequencing depth. Because the study included only a small number of donors, the genetic and exposure-history diversity represented was limited. When four donors were compared, the shared fraction of clonotypes was 5% to 6.5% for naive CD4, about 4% for naive CD8, more than 2% for memory CD4, and less than 0.5% for memory CD8. Only blood was sampled, and tissue TCR repertoires likely differ from those in blood. Compared with non-shared clonotypes, the clonotypes found in all four sorted-subset donors had higher generation probabilities. Estimated clonotype richness was generally larger for naive than for memory subsets.

Using the deep immunoSEQ assay, multiplex PCR amplified TCR CDR3 regions from genomic DNA. Extracted genomic DNA from each cell subset was spread evenly across all wells of several immunoSEQ 96-well plates, with each plate serving as a replicate. For sorted subsets, roughly 200 ng of genomic DNA, equivalent to some 30,000 T cell genomes, went into each replicate PCR. Purified libraries were measured with a Qubit 3.0 fluorometer, size-checked on a Bioanalyzer 2100, and measured again with the KAPA Library Quantification kit. Each immunoSEQ 96-well plate was sequenced on its own single-read 150-cycle Illumina NextSeq 550 flow cell. The original pipeline was this. Because the immunoSEQ output included only junctional sequences and no quality scores, the filtering could not be the same as the filtering used for full-length reads. To assign V/J genes and CDR3, sequences were annotated using PyIR, a Python wrapper for IgBLAST v1.9, with IMGT germline references. Any read was removed if the V/J assignment was weak (E-value above 1e-6), the CDR3 was missing, or the read contained stop codons, out-of-frame junctions, or ambiguous translated residues. V3J clonotypes were defined by identical inferred V gene, J gene, and CDR3 amino acid sequence. Percentage overlap between repertoires was calculated by dividing the number of shared unique clonotypes by the size of the smaller repertoire. Three approaches were used to assess repertoire richness: RTK rarefaction, the Chao1 estimator, and Recon v2.1 estimates of unobserved clonotypes. For all TCRbeta clonotypes obtained by the gDNA method from a few donors, generation probabilities were computed with OLGA. The table comes from immuneACCESS by way of TCRdb, which keeps in-frame sequences with V and J called. Part of the clones is missing from these tables; in studies checked, under half for an unresolved V gene and the rest for unknown reasons. V and J calls and clone size follow that table, whereas D and trimming were derived from the DNA. This sample holds about 2 million clones; roughly 94% were observed only once. 0.1% to 0.15% of the sample comes from the top ten.

The donors were healthy, HIV-negative adults with no recently reported acute infections or vaccinations. All donors were Caucasian adults living in Nashville, Tennessee, USA. Magnetic negative selection was used to enrich CD4+ T cells, after which naive cells were positively selected on CD45RA and the negative fraction became the memory subset. After blood collection by leukapheresis, PBMCs were isolated using Ficoll-Histopaque density gradient centrifugation and then cryopreserved in the vapor phase of liquid nitrogen. Analytical flow cytometry was used to check the purity and quantity of each magnetically sorted T cell population. Genomic DNA was isolated from every sorted fraction and measured by UV absorbance on a Nanodrop 2000c. The sequence was obtained from a man aged 18 to 30 in good health. Specimen: naive CD4+ T cells sorted from blood. What this sample's cell subset or site label stands for: CD45RA+ positively selected.

The CDR3 in this case is CASSEFQGNYEQYF. The sequence in DNA is TGTGCCAGCAGTGAATTTCAGGGGAACTACGAGCAGTACTTC. Recombination connected TRBV6-1 to TRBJ2-7; TRBD1 is a weak D gene call, 6 bases matching. The CDR3 runs 14 residues from the cysteine to the phenylalanine. Only CDR3 DNA is held: 42 bases, read in frame from base 1. The germline V gene sets CDR1 to MNHNS and CDR2 to SASEGT. The trim is 2 bases for V and 3 bases for J, with a gap of 11 bases between the germline ends.